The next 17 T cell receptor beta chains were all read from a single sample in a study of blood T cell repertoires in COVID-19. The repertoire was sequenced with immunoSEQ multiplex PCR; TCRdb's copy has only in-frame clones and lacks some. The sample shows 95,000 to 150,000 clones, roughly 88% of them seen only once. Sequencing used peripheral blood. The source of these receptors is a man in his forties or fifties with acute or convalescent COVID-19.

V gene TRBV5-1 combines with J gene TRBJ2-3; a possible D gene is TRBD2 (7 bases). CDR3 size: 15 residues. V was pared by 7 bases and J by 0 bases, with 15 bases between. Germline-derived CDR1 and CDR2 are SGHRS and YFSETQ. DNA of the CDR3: TGCGCCAGCTTAAGGGGGGGATCTAGCACAGATACGCAGTATTTT. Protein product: CASLRGGSSTDTQYF. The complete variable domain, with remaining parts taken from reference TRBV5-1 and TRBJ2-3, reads KAGVTQTPRYLIKTRGQQVTLSCSPISGHRSVSWYQQTPGQGLQFLFEYFSETQRNKGNFPGRFSGRQFSNSRSEMNVSTLELGDSALYLCASLRGGSSTDTQYFGPGTRLTVL.

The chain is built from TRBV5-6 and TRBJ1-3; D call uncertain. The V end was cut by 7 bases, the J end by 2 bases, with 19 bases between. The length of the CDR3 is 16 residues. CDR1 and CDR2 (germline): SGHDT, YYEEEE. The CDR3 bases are TGTGCCAGCTACCTAAATAGGAGGCGCGCTGGAAACACCATATATTTT. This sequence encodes CASYLNRRRAGNTIYF.

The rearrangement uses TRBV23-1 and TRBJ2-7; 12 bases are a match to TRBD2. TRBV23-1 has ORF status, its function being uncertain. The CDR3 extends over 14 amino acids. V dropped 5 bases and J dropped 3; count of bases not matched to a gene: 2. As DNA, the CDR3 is TGCGCCAGCAGTGGACTAGCGGGGAGCTACGAGCAGTACTTC. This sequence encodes CASSGLAGSYEQYF.

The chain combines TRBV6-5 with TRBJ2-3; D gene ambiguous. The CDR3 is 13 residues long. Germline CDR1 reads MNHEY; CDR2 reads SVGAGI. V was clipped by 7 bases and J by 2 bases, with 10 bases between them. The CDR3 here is CASTKTLTDTQYF. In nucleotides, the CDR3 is TGTGCCAGCACAAAGACTCTCACAGATACGCAGTATTTT.

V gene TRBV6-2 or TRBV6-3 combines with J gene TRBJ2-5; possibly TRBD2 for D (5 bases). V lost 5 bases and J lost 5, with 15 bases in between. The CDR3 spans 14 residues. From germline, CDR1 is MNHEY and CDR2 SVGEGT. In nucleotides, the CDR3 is TGTGCCAGCAGTGTCCGGTCTCGAGGGGAGACCCAGTACTTC. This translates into CASSVRSRGETQYF.

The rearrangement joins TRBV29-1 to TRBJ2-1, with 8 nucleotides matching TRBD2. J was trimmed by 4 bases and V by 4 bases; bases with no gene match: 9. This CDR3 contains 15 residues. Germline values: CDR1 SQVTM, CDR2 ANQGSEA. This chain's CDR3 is CSVVGSGSGYNEQFF. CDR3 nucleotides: TGCAGCGTTGTGGGGAGCGGGAGTGGGTACAATGAGCAGTTCTTC.

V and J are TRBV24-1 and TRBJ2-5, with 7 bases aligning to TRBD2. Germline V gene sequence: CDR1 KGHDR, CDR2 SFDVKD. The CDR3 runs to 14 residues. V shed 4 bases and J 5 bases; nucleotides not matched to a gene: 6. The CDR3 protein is CATSDRRGVETQYF. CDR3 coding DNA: TGTGCCACCAGTGACCGACGGGGGGTGGAGACCCAGTACTTC.

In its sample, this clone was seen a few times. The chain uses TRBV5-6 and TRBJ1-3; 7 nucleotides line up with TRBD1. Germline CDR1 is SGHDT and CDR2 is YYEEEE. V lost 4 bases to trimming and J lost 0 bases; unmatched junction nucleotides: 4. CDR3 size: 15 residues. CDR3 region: CASSDQGVSGNTIYF. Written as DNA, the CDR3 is TGTGCCAGCAGCGATCAGGGGGTCTCTGGAAACACCATATATTTT.

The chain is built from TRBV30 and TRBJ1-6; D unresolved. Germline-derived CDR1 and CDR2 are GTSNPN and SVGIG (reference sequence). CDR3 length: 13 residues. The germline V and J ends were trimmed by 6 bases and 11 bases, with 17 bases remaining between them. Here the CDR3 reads CACLGGRPTPLHF. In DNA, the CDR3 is TGTGCCTGTTTAGGAGGCAGACCAACACCCCTCCACTTT.

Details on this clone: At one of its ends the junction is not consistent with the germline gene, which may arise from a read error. The DNA of the CDR3 is TGTGCTAGCAGCTTGGACAGGGGTGACATTCAGTACTTC. Translated: CASSLDRGDIQYF. The V call is TRBV7-7, the J call TRBJ2-4; 9 bases are shared with TRBD1. CDR3 size: 13 residues. Germline V lookup: CDR1 SSHAT, CDR2 FNYEAQ (reference sequence).

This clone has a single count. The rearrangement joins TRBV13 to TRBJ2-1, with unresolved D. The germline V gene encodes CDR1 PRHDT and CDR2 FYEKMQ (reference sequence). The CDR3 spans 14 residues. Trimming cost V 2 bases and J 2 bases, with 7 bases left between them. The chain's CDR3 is CASSLWATYNEQFF. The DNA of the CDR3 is TGTGCCAGCAGCTTATGGGCTACCTACAATGAGCAGTTCTTC. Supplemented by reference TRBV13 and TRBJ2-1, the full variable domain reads AAGVIQSPRHLIKEKRETATLKCYPIPRHDTVYWYQQGPGQDPQFLISFYEKMQSDKGSIPDRFSAQQFSDYHSELNMSSLELGDSALYFCASSLWATYNEQFFGPGTRLTVL.

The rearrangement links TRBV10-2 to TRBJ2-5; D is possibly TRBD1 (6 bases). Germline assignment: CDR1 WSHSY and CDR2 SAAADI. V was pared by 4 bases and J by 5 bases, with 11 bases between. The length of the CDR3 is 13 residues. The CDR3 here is CASSGGHGETQYF. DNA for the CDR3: TGCGCCAGCAGTGGGGGACACGGCGAGACCCAGTACTTC.

The CDR3 protein is CASRTGTGGYQPQHF. The DNA of the CDR3 is TGTGCCAGTAGAACCGGGACAGGGGGATATCAGCCCCAGCATTTT. The rearrangement links TRBV19 to TRBJ1-5; 11 bases match TRBD1. J gave up 5 bases and V 6 bases, and 6 bases lay outside the gene matches. The CDR3 runs 15 residues. Germline loops: CDR1 LNHDA, CDR2 SQIVND (reference sequence). Filled out from reference TRBV19 and TRBJ1-5, the complete variable domain reads DGGITQSPKYLFRKEGQNVTLSCEQNLNHDAMYWYRQDPGQGLRLIYYSQIVNDFQKGDIAEGYSVSREKKESFPLTVTSAQKNPTAFYLCASRTGTGGYQPQHFGDGTRLSIL.

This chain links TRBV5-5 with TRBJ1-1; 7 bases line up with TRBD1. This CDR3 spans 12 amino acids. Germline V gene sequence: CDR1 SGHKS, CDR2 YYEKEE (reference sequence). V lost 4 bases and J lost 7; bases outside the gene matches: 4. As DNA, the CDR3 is TGTGCCAGCAGCACCCGACAGGGTGAAGCTTTCTTT. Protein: CASSTRQGEAFF.

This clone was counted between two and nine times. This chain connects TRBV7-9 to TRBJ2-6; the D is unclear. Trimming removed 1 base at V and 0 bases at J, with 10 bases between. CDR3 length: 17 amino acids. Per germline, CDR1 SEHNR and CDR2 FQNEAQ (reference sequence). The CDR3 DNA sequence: TGTGCCAGCAGCTTAGTTATCTCTCCCTCTGGGGCCAACGTCCTGACTTTC. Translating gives CASSLVISPSGANVLTF.

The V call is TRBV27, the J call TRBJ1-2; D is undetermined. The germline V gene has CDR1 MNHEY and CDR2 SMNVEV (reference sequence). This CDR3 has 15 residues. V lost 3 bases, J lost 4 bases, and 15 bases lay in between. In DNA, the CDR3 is TGTGCCAGCAGTTTTCGGAGGGCCCCAGGCTATGGCTACACCTTC. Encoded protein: CASSFRRAPGYGYTF.

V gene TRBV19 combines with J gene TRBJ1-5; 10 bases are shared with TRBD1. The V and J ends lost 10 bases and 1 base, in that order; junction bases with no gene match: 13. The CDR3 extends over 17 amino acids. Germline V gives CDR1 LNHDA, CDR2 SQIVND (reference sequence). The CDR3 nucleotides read TGTGCCACCAGGGACAGGGGTGGGAAAGGGAGCAATCAGCCCCAGCATTTT. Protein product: CATRDRGGKGSNQPQHF.